Presented here are 14 T cell receptor beta chains from one specimen sequenced in a study of blood T cell repertoires in COVID-19. The protocol was immunoSEQ multiplex PCR, while the TCRdb copy is restricted to in-frame clones and leaves out a portion. The sample carries roughly 290,000 clones, about four fifths recorded once. The sequenced sample was peripheral blood. Every receptor here comes from a person in their 70s with COVID-19, enrolled during active disease.

This clone showed up just once. The V call is TRBV7-9, the J call TRBJ1-6; 7 bases line up with TRBD1. Germline CDR1 SEHNR, CDR2 FQNEAQ (reference sequence). CDR3 length equals 15 residues. V shed 5 bases and J 6 bases; nucleotides not matched to a gene: 7. CDR3 nucleotide sequence: TGTGCCAGCAGCCGCCTAGGGACAGCTAATTCACCCCTCCACTTT. Protein product: CASSRLGTANSPLHF.

In DNA, the CDR3 is TGTGCCAGCTCACCAGGGGCCGGGTCGCGGAGTCAGCCCCAGCATTTT. This encodes CASSPGAGSRSQPQHF. The chain recombines TRBV18 with TRBJ1-5; D might be TRBD1 (5 bases). This CDR3 comprises 16 residues. Trimming left V 2 bases short and J 6 bases short, with 17 bases between. CDR1 is KGHSH and CDR2 is LQKENI in the germline V gene.

V and J are TRBV5-1 and TRBJ2-5, with D possibly matching TRBD2 (5 bases). V lost 4 bases to trimming and J lost 2 bases, with 15 bases between them. The CDR3 is made up of 15 amino acids. Germline V gene data show CDR1 as SGHRS and CDR2 as YFSETQ. CDR3 loop: CASSPRSGVQETQYF. The CDR3 DNA reads TGCGCCAGCAGCCCCCGAAGCGGAGTTCAAGAGACCCAGTACTTC.

This rearrangement joins TRBV7-2 to TRBJ2-3, with a tentative D call TRBD1 (6 bases). CDR3 length: 14 amino acids. Germline values: CDR1 SGHTA, CDR2 FQGNSA. The ends were cut back, 5 bases at V and 7 bases at J, with 16 bases in the middle. CDR3 residues: CASSPYRDGNTQYF. The CDR3 DNA sequence: TGTGCCAGCAGCCCATACAGGGACGGGAATACGCAGTATTTT. The full variable domain, with the rest looked up from reference TRBV7-2 and TRBJ2-3, is GAGVSQSPSNKVTEKGKDVELRCDPISGHTALYWYRQSLGQGLEFLIYFQGNSAPDKSGLPSDRFSAERTGGSVSTLTIQRTQQEDSAVYLCASSPYRDGNTQYFGPGTRLTVL.

This clone has more than one count but fewer than ten. J is TRBJ2-7 and V is TRBV7-2; D not certain. Germline loops: CDR1 SGHTA, CDR2 FQGNSA. V lost 3 bases, J lost 6 bases, and 12 bases lay in between. This CDR3 is 13 amino acids long. CDR3 sequence: CASSLTGWAEQYF. DNA of the CDR3: TGTGCCAGCAGCTTGACCGGATGGGCCGAGCAGTACTTC.

This clone came up once. This sequence joins TRBV9 and TRBJ1-2; 8 bases map to TRBD1. From germline, CDR1 is SGDLS and CDR2 YYNGEE. The V segment lost 3 bases and the J segment 5 bases; nucleotides outside the gene matches: 18. CDR3 length equals 18 residues. In nucleotides, the CDR3 is TGTGCCAGCAGCGAGAGGGGCGTCAGGGGGCGATCCAATTATGGCTACACCTTC. Translation: CASSERGVRGRSNYGYTF. The full variable domain, rest sourced from reference TRBV9 and TRBJ1-2, is DSGVTQTPKHLITATGQRVTLRCSPRSGDLSVYWYQQSLDQGLQFLIQYYNGEERAKGNILERFSAQQFPDLHSELNLSSLELGDSALYFCASSERGVRGRSNYGYTFGSGTRLTVV.

The chain combines TRBV7-9 with TRBJ2-3; 10 bases fit TRBD2. V lost 4 bases and J lost 6; bases outside the gene matches: 10. Germline CDR1 is SEHNR and CDR2 is FQNEAQ (reference sequence). The CDR3 contains 16 residues. For the CDR3, the DNA is TGTGCCAGCAGCTCCCGGCTAGCGGGGGTTGAGGATACGCAGTATTTT. It codes for CASSSRLAGVEDTQYF.

This sequence joins TRBV11-3 and TRBJ2-3; D is perhaps TRBD2 (6 bases). The V gene's germline CDR1 is SGHNT and CDR2 YENEEA. This CDR3 is 18 amino acids long. Deletions cut 5 bases from V and 1 base from J, with 22 bases between. As DNA, the CDR3 is TGTGCCAGCAGCCCTCGCCTGGGGCGGGAAGAGGGCACAGATACGCAGTATTTT. Translating it yields CASSPRLGREEGTDTQYF.

This clone was observed a single time. The gene calls are TRBV5-1 and TRBJ2-1; TRBD2 agrees at 10 bases. The CDR3 is made up of 16 amino acids. V shed 1 base and J 6 bases; nucleotides not matched to a gene: 7. Germline CDR1 is SGHRS and CDR2 is YFSETQ. CDR3 in DNA: TGCGCCAGCAGCTTGCTGGGACTAGCGTTTCCCAATGAGCAGTTCTTC. As protein: CASSLLGLAFPNEQFF.

V usage is TRBV10-3 and J usage is TRBJ1-6; 10 bases map to TRBD1. The CDR3 has 16 amino acids. From germline, CDR1 is ENHRY and CDR2 SYGVKD. V was clipped by 6 bases and J by 10 bases; unmatched bases: 12. The CDR3 nucleotides are TGTGCCATCAGAGACGGGACAGGGGCGTTCCGATCACCCCTCCACTTT. Its translation is CAIRDGTGAFRSPLHF.

The genes are TRBV6-6 and TRBJ1-5; 7 bases match TRBD1. Germline V lookup: CDR1 MNHNY, CDR2 SVGAGI (reference sequence). V shed 7 bases, J shed 4 bases, and the junction held 7 bases outside the gene matches. CDR3 size: 14 residues. The CDR3 here is CASNTLQGNQPQHF. The CDR3 DNA follows: TGTGCCAGCAACACCCTACAGGGGAATCAGCCCCAGCATTTT.

The chain has TRBV4-3 and TRBJ2-7; D possibly corresponds to TRBD1 (5 bases). Germline lookup yields CDR1 LGHNA and CDR2 YSLEER. This CDR3 is built from 15 residues. The V end lost 3 bases, the J end lost 3 bases, and 15 bases lay between the germline ends. The CDR3 DNA reads as TGCGCCAGCAGCCAGGCTTGGACACAGAACTACGAGCAGTACTTC. This translates into CASSQAWTQNYEQYF.

Only one count was recorded for this clone. The chain carries TRBV2 and TRBJ1-4, with TRBD1 as a possible D gene (5 bases). V gave up 1 base and J gave up 6 bases, with 12 bases separating them. CDR1 is SNHLY, CDR2 FYNNEI, per germline. The CDR3 has 15 amino acids. CDR3 nucleotide sequence: TGTGCCAGCAGTGAAGGTGGACAAACGTATGAAAAACTGTTTTTT. Amino acids: CASSEGGQTYEKLFF.

The CDR3 region is CASSSRGAADTQYF. DNA for the CDR3: TGTGCCAGCAGCTCGCGGGGGGCGGCTGATACGCAGTATTTT. This chain joins TRBV5-4 and TRBJ2-3; 8 nucleotides agree with TRBD2. V trimming: 3 bases; J trimming: 6 bases; junction bases outside the gene matches: 6. The CDR3 contains 14 residues. The germline V gene has CDR1 SGHNT and CDR2 YYREEE (reference sequence). The full variable domain, its missing parts supplied by reference TRBV5-4 and TRBJ2-3, is ETGVTQSPTHLIKTRGQQVTLRCSSQSGHNTVSWYQQALGQGPQFIFQYYREEENGRGNFPPRFSGLQFPNYSSELNVNALELDDSALYLCASSSRGAADTQYFGPGTRLTVL.